Presented here are 10 T cell receptor beta chains from one specimen sequenced in a study of Ad26.COV2.S vaccination and SARS-CoV-2 variants. The treatment here: some 20 received Ad26.COV2.S at low or high dose, single or two shots; about five received placebo; per-sample allocation not given. Specimens were obtained on day 63 following the first vaccine or placebo injection. TCRdb's copy holds only in-frame clones and misses some; the assay was immunoSEQ multiplex PCR. The sample contains just over 350,000 clones, roughly 84% of which appear only once. This specimen was peripheral blood, taken in a trial of Ad26.COV2.S vaccine versus placebo. The receptor set was obtained from a person between 18 and 60 years old who received the Ad26.COV2.S COVID-19 vaccine or a placebo.

This rearrangement joins TRBV3-1 (or the pseudogene TRBV3-2) to TRBJ1-5; 7 bases are shared with TRBD1. Germline values: CDR1 LGHDT, CDR2 YNNKEL (reference sequence). This CDR3 region has 14 residues. Trimming cost V 4 bases and J 5 bases; bases outside gene matches: 5. This CDR3 reads CASSLRTGDQPQHF. The CDR3 DNA sequence: TGTGCCAGCAGCCTTCGAACAGGGGATCAGCCCCAGCATTTT.

This clone has only one observation. The chain is built from TRBV7-9 and TRBJ1-4, with D tentatively TRBD1 (5 bases). Germline assignment: CDR1 SEHNR and CDR2 FQNEAQ (reference sequence). Trimming cost V 2 bases and J 7 bases, with 14 bases left between them. This CDR3 has 15 residues. The CDR3 DNA sequence: TGTGCCAGCAGCTTATCAGCAGGGAGGGGTGAAAAACTGTTTTTT. This codes for CASSLSAGRGEKLFF.

This clone was observed a few times. The chain has TRBV6-5 and TRBJ2-2; no firm D call. CDR1 and CDR2 (germline): MNHEY, SVGAGI. Trimming took off 0 bases at V and 2 bases at J, with 10 bases between the two ends. The CDR3 extends over 16 amino acids. The CDR3 here is CASSYSGNRNTGELFF. The CDR3 DNA reads as TGTGCCAGCAGTTACTCGGGGAACCGAAACACCGGGGAGCTGTTTTTT.

V and J are TRBV27 and TRBJ2-7; a possible D gene is TRBD2 (5 bases). Germline V gives CDR1 MNHEY, CDR2 SMNVEV (reference sequence). The CDR3 totals 14 residues. V was trimmed by 0 bases and J by 3 bases, leaving 9 bases between them. The CDR3 loop reads CASSLSGVYYEQYF. The CDR3 DNA sequence: TGTGCCAGCAGTTTATCGGGAGTGTACTACGAGCAGTACTTC.

This chain connects TRBV6-1 to TRBJ1-2; no clear D gene. The CDR3 extends over 19 amino acids. In germline, CDR1 is MNHNS, CDR2 SASEGT. V was shortened by 3 bases and J by 0 bases, with 23 bases between the two germline ends. CDR3 coding DNA: TGTGCCAGCAGTGAGAGATTGGGTCAGTCAAAGAATTCTAACTATGGCTACACCTTC. Encoded protein: CASSERLGQSKNSNYGYTF.

The genes are TRBV5-4 and TRBJ2-7; D is possibly TRBD1 or TRBD2 (6 bases each). Germline V CDR1 and CDR2: SGHNT, YYREEE (reference sequence). The length of the CDR3 is 14 residues. V was clipped by 1 base and J by 6 bases, with 14 bases between them. CDR3 nucleotide sequence: TGTGCCAGCAGCTTGTCGGGGGCTTCTCTCGAGCAGTACTTC. Translated, it gives CASSLSGASLEQYF. Complete variable domain (other parts from reference TRBV5-4 and TRBJ2-7): ETGVTQSPTHLIKTRGQQVTLRCSSQSGHNTVSWYQQALGQGPQFIFQYYREEENGRGNFPPRFSGLQFPNYSSELNVNALELDDSALYLCASSLSGASLEQYFGPGTRLTVT.

This chain links TRBV19 with TRBJ1-5; tentatively, D is TRBD1 (5 bases). V was clipped by 5 bases and J by 1 base, with 12 bases between them. The CDR3 extends over 15 amino acids. From germline, CDR1 is LNHDA and CDR2 SQIVND (reference sequence). Written as DNA, the CDR3 is TGTGCCAGTAGTCCGGCGGGACCAAGCAATCAGCCCCAGCATTTT. It codes for CASSPAGPSNQPQHF.

Concerning this clone: An end of the junction differs from the germline gene, which may be a read error. The chain employs TRBV3-1 (or the pseudogene TRBV3-2) and TRBJ2-4; D remains unclear. Germline CDR1 is LGHDT and CDR2 is YNNKEL (reference sequence). The CDR3 loop spans 12 amino acids. DNA of the CDR3: TGTGCCAGCAGCCAAGCCGAAAACATTCAGTACTTC. The encoded protein is CASSQAENIQYF.

The chain couples TRBV7-9 to TRBJ1-3; D is uncertain. The CDR3 covers 16 residues. Germline lookup yields CDR1 SEHNR and CDR2 FQNEAQ (reference sequence). V lost 2 bases to trimming and J lost 0 bases, with 11 bases between them. CDR3 loop: CASSLLNRDSGNTIYF. The CDR3 DNA reads TGTGCCAGCAGCTTACTCAACAGAGACTCTGGAAACACCATATATTTT.

The gene calls are TRBV12-3 or TRBV12-4 and TRBJ2-3, with unresolved D. The CDR3 has 13 amino acids. V dropped 5 bases and J dropped 4 bases, with 10 bases sitting between them. CDR3 nucleotides: TGTGCCAGCAGTCAAAGGACGCCAGATACGCAGTATTTT. It yields the protein CASSQRTPDTQYF.